This TCR beta chain was identified during a study of radiation and T cells in renal cell carcinoma. On the study more broadly: Nephrectomy followed 15 Gy stereotactic body radiation by 4 weeks.

This clone has only a few counts. Its antigen is undetermined. Time point here: baseline pretreatment blood. Treatment described: 15 Gy SBRT to primary tumor, nephrectomy 4 weeks later. Radiation-treated patients gave blood at baseline, week 2 and week 4. The tumor was a clear cell renal cell carcinoma. Profiling relied on immunoSEQ multiplex PCR, and the TCRdb table lists in-frame clones only, not all of them. This table holds about 22,000 clones, 80% found once. This CDR3 is 14 amino acids long. Germline V CDR1 and CDR2: SEHNR, FQNEAQ (reference sequence). With 3 bases removed from V and 5 bases from J, the gap between germline ends came to 11 bases. Whole-study results and caveats: In blood, top tumor clones expanded by 2 weeks, shrinking by 4.

This material consisted of blood, taken from a patient whose treatment included radiotherapy and nephrectomy. This clonotype originated in a man in his sixties with renal cell carcinoma. The V call is TRBV7-9, the J call TRBJ2-1, with D perhaps matching TRBD2 (5 bases). The CDR3 DNA reads as TGTGCCAGCAGCTTTTGGGGAGTAAACAATGAGCAGTTCTTC. This gives the protein CASSFWGVNNEQFF. Variable domain in full (rest from reference TRBV7-9 and TRBJ2-1): DTGVSQNPRHKITKRGQNVTFRCDPISEHNRLYWYRQTLGQGPEFLTYFQNEAQLEKSRLLSDRFSAERPKGSFSTLEIQRTEQGDSAMYLCASSFWGVNNEQFFGPGTRLTVL.